This T cell receptor (beta chain) was profiled in a study of post-analysis software for immune sequencing data (dated by TCRdb to between 2014 and 2016). As for the study more broadly: Disease courses on record covered relapsing-remitting, secondary progressive and progressive-relapsing multiple sclerosis, though some patients had no subtype annotation. Patient repertoires were compared against roughly 11 previously published healthy control repertoires from donors aged about 6 to 25 years. A subset of samples was prepared in parallel using single-end sample barcoding, then pooled and co-amplified after Illumina adapter ligation.

The investigation overall reported the following: Compared with controls, multiple sclerosis patients had significantly lower normalized Chao1 diversity, a finding suggesting substantial peripheral T-cell clonal expansion. About five TRBV segments, including TRBV5-6, TRBV5-1 and TRBV20-1, were significantly more frequent in patients than controls. Direct clustering with F measure revealed strong co-clustering of samples prepared in the same batch, which led to a batch-effect correction. The control group was slightly older than the multiple sclerosis patient group.

Trimming costs V 2 bases and J 6 bases, and their ends lie 12 bases apart. The germline V gene encodes CDR1 SGHRS and CDR2 YFSETQ. Its CDR3 holds 13 amino acids, cysteine through phenylalanine. The retained sequence is limited to the CDR3, 39 bases, with the frame set at the first base. Library prep was done by PCR. Instrument on record: Illumina HiSeq 2500. To reduce PCR and sequencing biases, unique molecular identifiers were built into the TCR beta cDNA libraries. Per 1 to 10 million input T cells, roughly 500,000 cDNA molecules were obtained, such that each molecule approximated one T cell. The same protocol used for the earlier healthy control dataset was applied to prepare and sequence the patient libraries. Within a given batch, samples were prepared together, multiplexed and sequenced on the same HiSeq lane. The authors' pipeline ran thus. Raw barcoded reads were processed with MIGEC, discarding single-read molecular identifier groups before consensus assembly and CDR3 extraction. Clonotype tables were post-analysed with VDJtools, normalizing diversity by down-sampling all datasets to the smallest sample size. In repertoire overlap clustering, CDR3 amino acid sequences, but not nucleotide sequences, were matched to correct batch-related cross-sample contamination. TCRdb cleaned the public reads at Q25 with fastp, built clones with MiXCR and kept in-frame beta chains. Entries that share a CDR3 protein sequence are merged under the most common genes and DNA. The V and J calls and clone size come from TCRdb's table, not from the authors' own analysis. The sample records about 820,000 distinct CDR3 sequences, roughly 50% of which are singletons. Of the sample, roughly 4.4% falls within the top ten clones.

About this clonotype itself: The target of this receptor is not known. Base qualities are not at hand, and no much larger clone is one base apart.

To demonstrate the VDJtools post-analysis software, the study profiled TCR beta repertoires from the peripheral blood of about a dozen young patients with multiple sclerosis. The patients with multiple sclerosis were children and adolescents between about 6 and 17 years of age. Material: blood. The source of this sequence is a girl under 18 with multiple sclerosis. The chain couples TRBV5-1 to TRBJ2-7; the D gene cannot be resolved beyond TRBD1 or TRBD2, each matching 5 bases. The nucleotides are TGCGCCAGCAGCTTTGAGGGGACCATCGAGCAGTACTTC. This encodes CASSFEGTIEQYF.